The present entry profiles one T cell receptor (beta chain) with its context. Its antigen remains unidentified. A 5'RACE reaction primed in the constant segment made cDNA libraries of TCR alpha and TCR beta, and these carried sample barcodes and UMIs. MiXCR was run by TCRdb on the 5' RACE reads, yielding one entry per CDR3 protein. The table includes hundreds of thousands of distinct CDR3 sequences, over 20% detected once. This sample was taken from a study of T-cell memory formation after mild COVID-19. Study-wide findings and caveats: Clones that got smaller from day 15 to 85 had even CD4/CD8, while clones growing later tipped toward CD4+. CM and EM subsets held most contracting CD4+ clones; EMRA held CD8+ ones. The appearance of some responding clones in pre-infection memory suggested that cross-reactive memory joined.

The CDR3 loop spans 13 amino acids. V lost 4 bases to trimming and J lost 8 bases; unmatched junction nucleotides: 5. Germline values: CDR1 ENHRY, CDR2 SYGVKD. This chain joins TRBV10-3 and TRBJ1-2, with 9 bases aligning to TRBD1. The TCR originated in an adult woman who had mild COVID-19 (a few samples of this study predate the infection). Cell type and time point are not known. Sequencing was carried out using PBMCs or a T cell subset sorted from them (not recorded which). DNA for the CDR3: TGTGCCATCAGTGCGGGACAGGGAGGGGGCTACACCTTC. Its translation: CAISAGQGGGYTF.